The 29 T cell receptor beta chains given below trace back to one sample, sequenced in a study of circulating and synovial CD4+ cells in juvenile arthritis. TCRdb's copy holds only in-frame clones and misses some; the assay was immunoSEQ multiplex PCR. The sample contains under 35,000 clones, about 95% of which appear only once. Sequencing was carried out using CD4+ T cells from blood. The source of these receptors is a human donor with juvenile idiopathic arthritis.

V and J are TRBV13 and TRBJ2-3; 12 nucleotides align to TRBD1. V shed 4 bases, J shed 6 bases, and the junction held 5 bases outside the gene matches. The germline V gene encodes CDR1 PRHDT and CDR2 FYEKMQ (reference sequence). The CDR3 is made up of 15 amino acids. CDR3 amino acids: CASSSGTGGLDTQYF. The CDR3 coding sequence is TGTGCCAGCAGCTCCGGGACAGGGGGCTTGGATACGCAGTATTTT.

The rearrangement links TRBV29-1 to TRBJ1-1; 7 positions match TRBD1. CDR3 size: 14 residues. J was trimmed by 4 bases and V by 3 bases; bases with no gene match: 8. CDR1 is SQVTM and CDR2 is ANQGSEA in the germline V gene. The CDR3 sequence: CSVDLSGGGTEAFF. The DNA for the CDR3 is TGCAGCGTTGATCTCTCAGGGGGAGGCACTGAAGCTTTCTTT. Based on the CDR3 plus reference TRBV29-1 and TRBJ1-1, the full variable domain is SAVISQKPSRDICQRGTSLTIQCQVDSQVTMMFWYRQQPGQSLTLIATANQGSEATYESGFVIDKFPISRPNLTFSTLTVSNMSPEDSSIYLCSVDLSGGGTEAFFGQGTRLTVV.

The chain has TRBV5-5 and TRBJ2-1, with 9 bases that match TRBD2. V dropped 2 bases and J dropped 4; count of bases not matched to a gene: 4. Germline lookup yields CDR1 SGHKS and CDR2 YYEKEE (reference sequence). This CDR3 is built from 15 residues. The CDR3 DNA follows: TGTGCCAGCAGCTTCGGGCGGGGGGGTTACAATGAGCAGTTCTTC. Protein: CASSFGRGGYNEQFF. Using reference TRBV5-5 and TRBJ2-1 for the parts outside the CDR3, the full variable domain is DAGVTQSPTHLIKTRGQQVTLRCSPISGHKSVSWYQQVLGQGPQFIFQYYEKEERGRGNFPDRFSARQFPNYSSELNVNALLLGDSALYLCASSFGRGGYNEQFFGPGTRLTVL.

This chain joins TRBV5-1 and TRBJ1-1; tentatively, D is TRBD1 (5 bases). The V end lost 0 bases, the J end lost 4 bases, and 13 bases lay between the germline ends. Germline CDR1 and CDR2: SGHRS and YFSETQ. This CDR3 has 15 amino acids. CDR3 nucleotide sequence: TGCGCCAGCAGCTTGGAAGGCAGGGTAAGCACTGAAGCTTTCTTT. Translating it yields CASSLEGRVSTEAFF.

This clone has just one count. The chain joins TRBV29-1 to TRBJ2-2, with a possible D match to TRBD2 (7 bases). Trimming took off 5 bases at V and 6 bases at J, with 19 bases between the two ends. CDR1 and CDR2 (germline): SQVTM, ANQGSEA. The CDR3 loop spans 15 amino acids. CDR3 region: CSVNLGGHPAGELFF. The CDR3 region has the DNA TGCAGCGTTAACCTCGGGGGGCATCCCGCCGGGGAGCTGTTTTTT.

This clone was seen a single time. The rearrangement links TRBV7-9 to TRBJ1-5, with TRBD1 matching 12 bases. Germline V gene lookup returns CDR1 SEHNR and CDR2 FQNEAQ (reference sequence). The CDR3 is 14 residues long. V shed 4 bases and J 7 bases; nucleotides not matched to a gene: 2. For the CDR3, the DNA is TGTGCCAGCAGCTCCGGGACAGGGGGCCAGCCCCAGCATTTT. Protein: CASSSGTGGQPQHF.

The V gene is TRBV28, the J gene TRBJ1-2, with 7 nucleotides matching TRBD1. J was trimmed by 6 bases and V by 11 bases; bases with no gene match: 12. This CDR3 has 13 residues. CDR1 and CDR2 (germline): MDHEN, SYDVKM. CDR3 bases: TGTGCCGGCCGGGGACAGTCCTTGGATGGCTACACCTTC. Translating gives CAGRGQSLDGYTF.

This sequence joins TRBV19 and TRBJ2-5; 9 bases map to TRBD1. Germline V gene sequence: CDR1 LNHDA, CDR2 SQIVND (reference sequence). Germline trimming cut 4 bases from V and 6 bases from J; bases unmatched to any gene: 9. The CDR3 runs to 15 residues. Here the CDR3 DNA reads TGTGCCAGTAGTACCCGGGACAGGGAGGTACAGACCCAGTACTTC. As protein: CASSTRDREVQTQYF.

This chain connects TRBV6-6 to TRBJ1-2, with 7 nucleotides matching TRBD1. The CDR3 loop spans 14 amino acids. CDR1 is MNHNY, CDR2 SVGAGI, per germline (reference sequence). V trimming: 6 bases; J trimming: 2 bases; junction bases outside the gene matches: 6. The CDR3 loop reads CASRRLTGNYGYTF. The DNA of the CDR3 is TGTGCCAGCAGGCGTCTGACAGGGAACTATGGCTACACCTTC.

The chain has TRBV5-1 and TRBJ2-1, with 12 bases fitting TRBD2. This CDR3 region has 16 residues. CDR1 and CDR2 from the germline V gene are SGHRS and YFSETQ. Germline trimming cut 3 bases from V and 7 bases from J; bases unmatched to any gene: 8. The CDR3 bases are TGCGCCAGCAGCTCGGCACTAGCGGGGGGTGGGAATGAGCAGTTCTTC. As protein: CASSSALAGGGNEQFF.

The chain couples TRBV7-9 to TRBJ2-5, with D perhaps matching TRBD2 (6 bases). The ends were cut back, 4 bases at V and 3 bases at J, with 12 bases in the middle. The CDR3 sequence is 14 residues long. Germline V lookup: CDR1 SEHNR, CDR2 FQNEAQ (reference sequence). CDR3 sequence: CASSSPRGEETQYF. CDR3 nucleotide sequence: TGTGCCAGCAGCTCTCCGCGGGGTGAAGAGACCCAGTACTTC. Complete variable domain (other parts from reference TRBV7-9 and TRBJ2-5): DTGVSQNPRHKITKRGQNVTFRCDPISEHNRLYWYRQTLGQGPEFLTYFQNEAQLEKSRLLSDRFSAERPKGSFSTLEIQRTEQGDSAMYLCASSSPRGEETQYFGPGTRLLVL.

This sequence joins TRBV2 and TRBJ2-3; perhaps TRBD2 as D (5 bases). The ends were cut back, 6 bases at V and 10 bases at J, with 8 bases in the middle. The CDR3 sequence is 10 residues long. Looked up from germline, CDR1 is SNHLY and CDR2 is FYNNEI. The CDR3 DNA reads TGTGCCAGCAGACTAGAAGCGCAGTATTTT. This gives the protein CASRLEAQYF.

The rearrangement joins TRBV7-2 to TRBJ2-7, with TRBD2 matching over 11 bases. Losses at the gene ends were 5 bases for V and 3 bases for J; bases not matched to a gene: 6. Per the germline V gene, CDR1 is SGHTA and CDR2 is FQGNSA. This CDR3 is 15 amino acids long. The CDR3 protein is CASSPRTSGYYEQYF. The CDR3 DNA is TGTGCCAGCAGCCCTCGGACTAGCGGGTACTACGAGCAGTACTTC.

The gene calls are TRBV7-9 and TRBJ2-5, with 9 bases aligning to TRBD2. Germline V gene sequence: CDR1 SEHNR, CDR2 FQNEAQ (reference sequence). V lost 5 bases to trimming and J lost 5 bases; unmatched junction nucleotides: 9. The CDR3 contains 15 residues. The CDR3 reads CASSLEAGGWETQYF. CDR3 DNA: TGTGCCAGCAGCCTGGAAGCGGGAGGTTGGGAGACCCAGTACTTC. Supplemented by reference TRBV7-9 and TRBJ2-5, the full variable domain reads DTGVSQNPRHKITKRGQNVTFRCDPISEHNRLYWYRQTLGQGPEFLTYFQNEAQLEKSRLLSDRFSAERPKGSFSTLEIQRTEQGDSAMYLCASSLEAGGWETQYFGPGTRLLVL.

This sequence joins TRBV28 and TRBJ2-1; the match to TRBD2 covers 7 bases. Looked up from germline, CDR1 is MDHEN and CDR2 is SYDVKM. The CDR3 consists of 16 residues. With 6 bases clipped from V and 0 bases from J, the junction kept 8 bases outside the gene matches. CDR3 sequence: CASSSRASGSYNEQFF. The CDR3 bases are TGTGCCAGCAGCTCCAGGGCTAGCGGCTCCTACAATGAGCAGTTCTTC. The full variable domain, its missing parts supplied by reference TRBV28 and TRBJ2-1, is DVKVTQSSRYLVKRTGEKVFLECVQDMDHENMFWYRQDPGLGLRLIYFSYDVKMKEKGDIPEGYSVSREKKERFSLILESASTNQTSMYLCASSSRASGSYNEQFFGPGTRLTVL.

The chain recombines TRBV6-1 with TRBJ2-7; 8 nucleotides line up with TRBD1. V lost 0 bases and J lost 0; bases outside the gene matches: 10. Germline V gene sequence: CDR1 MNHNS, CDR2 SASEGT. The CDR3 length is 18 residues. The CDR3 nucleotides are TGTGCCAGCAGTGAAGCTAGCGTCGGACAGGGAGGCTCCTACGAGCAGTACTTC. This translates into CASSEASVGQGGSYEQYF.

The CDR3, as DNA: TGTGCCAGCAGCGTAGCTGGGGGGGCGGGGGAGACCCAGTACTTC. Protein product: CASSVAGGAGETQYF. The chain has TRBV9 and TRBJ2-5; maybe TRBD2 (7 bases). The V gene's germline CDR1 is SGDLS and CDR2 YYNGEE. With 0 bases removed from V and 5 bases from J, the gap between germline ends came to 14 bases. The CDR3 spans 15 residues.

J is TRBJ2-1 and V is TRBV11-3, with TRBD2 matching 8 bases. Germline lookup yields CDR1 SGHNT and CDR2 YENEEA. V gave up 5 bases and J gave up 7 bases; unmatched junction bases: 1. The CDR3 is made up of 12 amino acids. The CDR3 region has the DNA TGTGCCAGCAGCCCGGGGGGGAATGAGCAGTTCTTC. This translates into CASSPGGNEQFF.

This clone was counted once. This chain's CDR3 is CASRLLRSSYNEQFF. CDR3 nucleotides: TGTGCCAGCCGCCTCCTCCGTAGCTCCTACAATGAGCAGTTCTTC. The rearrangement joins TRBV5-6 to TRBJ2-1, with unresolved D. CDR1 and CDR2 from the germline V gene are SGHDT and YYEEEE. Trimming removed 7 bases from V and 0 bases from J, with 14 bases in between. CDR3 length: 15 amino acids.

V and J are TRBV11-3 and TRBJ2-5; 7 nucleotides align to TRBD1. J gave up 2 bases and V 6 bases, and 12 bases lay outside the gene matches. This CDR3 spans 16 amino acids. The V gene's germline CDR1 is SGHNT and CDR2 YENEEA. CDR3: CASSGGKGRGQETQYF. For the CDR3, the DNA is TGTGCCAGCAGTGGAGGCAAGGGCAGGGGGCAAGAGACCCAGTACTTC.

The chain recombines TRBV9 with TRBJ1-2; D is uncertain. V was trimmed by 0 bases and J by 8 bases, leaving 14 bases between them. The CDR3 runs to 14 residues. Germline V CDR1 and CDR2: SGDLS, YYNGEE. The CDR3 sequence: CASSVAHPAVGYTF. The CDR3 bases are TGTGCCAGCAGCGTAGCCCACCCGGCGGTCGGCTACACCTTC.

The chain links TRBV10-3 to TRBJ2-7; 10 bases agree with TRBD2. V shed 0 bases, J shed 4 bases, and the junction held 12 bases outside the gene matches. Germline V gene data show CDR1 as ENHRY and CDR2 as SYGVKD. This CDR3 spans 18 amino acids. The CDR3 loop is CAISESRVSSGRWYEQYF. The DNA of the CDR3 is TGTGCCATCAGTGAGTCGAGAGTGTCTAGCGGGAGATGGTACGAGCAGTACTTC.

The chain links TRBV5-1 to TRBJ2-5, with 7 bases lining up with TRBD1. Germline CDR1 reads SGHRS; CDR2 reads YFSETQ. CDR3 length equals 14 residues. Germline trimming cut 3 bases from V and 5 bases from J; bases unmatched to any gene: 7. The chain's CDR3 is CASSWDSYGETQYF. For the CDR3, the DNA is TGCGCCAGCAGCTGGGACAGCTACGGGGAGACCCAGTACTTC.

The genes are TRBV7-8 and TRBJ2-7; 8 bases line up with TRBD1. In germline, CDR1 is SGHVS, CDR2 FQNEAQ. The J segment lost 2 bases and the V segment lost 1 base, leaving 7 bases of the junction unmatched. This CDR3 is built from 16 residues. CDR3 region: CASSLGTVDRAYEQYF. CDR3 nucleotides: TGTGCCAGCAGCTTAGGCACCGTGGACAGGGCCTACGAGCAGTACTTC.

A word on this clone: Distinct nucleotide sequences in the sample also encode this CDR3. CDR3 sequence (DNA): TGTGCCAGTAGTAGCCCGGACAGGGAATCTCAGCCCCAGCATTTT. As protein: CASSSPDRESQPQHF. V gene TRBV19 combines with J gene TRBJ1-5, with 8 bases fitting TRBD1. CDR3 length equals 15 residues. After removal of 4 bases from V and 6 bases from J, the junction contained 8 bases not matched to a gene. Germline V gene lookup returns CDR1 LNHDA and CDR2 SQIVND (reference sequence).

The genes are TRBV7-3 and TRBJ2-3; no firm D call. Between the trimmed V and J ends, which lost 1 base and 2 bases, there was a span of 10 bases. The CDR3 contains 15 residues. The V gene's germline CDR1 is SGHTA and CDR2 FQGTGA. In DNA form, the CDR3 reads TGTGCCAGCAGCTTAAGACTTGAAAACACAGATACGCAGTATTTT. Translating it yields CASSLRLENTDTQYF. The full variable domain, its missing parts supplied by reference TRBV7-3 and TRBJ2-3, is GAGVSQTPSNKVTEKGKYVELRCDPISGHTALYWYRQSLGQGPEFLIYFQGTGAADDSGLPNDRFFAVRPEGSVSTLKIQRTERGDSAVYLCASSLRLENTDTQYFGPGTRLTVL.

DNA for the CDR3: TGCGCCAGCAGCGCTGGCCTCCGGGACAGGGGACAGACCCAGTACTTC. This translates into CASSAGLRDRGQTQYF. The chain combines TRBV5-1 with TRBJ2-5, with TRBD1 matching 10 bases. The germline gives CDR1 SGHRS, CDR2 YFSETQ. V dropped 4 bases and J dropped 6; count of bases not matched to a gene: 12. The CDR3 length is 16 residues.

The chain joins TRBV6-5 to TRBJ2-7, with D unclear. V dropped 5 bases and J dropped 3 bases, with 5 bases sitting between them. This CDR3 contains 11 residues. Germline V gene data show CDR1 as MNHEY and CDR2 as SVGAGI. The CDR3 bases are TGTGCCAGCAGTAACAGCTACGAGCAGTACTTC. Protein product: CASSNSYEQYF.

This chain connects TRBV7-6 to TRBJ2-1, with 11 bases fitting TRBD2. Per germline, CDR1 SGHVS and CDR2 FNYEAQ. Trimming removed 1 base from V and 7 bases from J; junction bases left unmatched: 0. The CDR3 spans 14 residues. Here the CDR3 DNA reads TGTGCCAGCAGCTTAGGACTAGCGGGGAATGAGCAGTTCTTC. Translation: CASSLGLAGNEQFF.